The entry below gives a single TCR beta chain sequence along with its context. These data originate in a study of blood T cell repertoires in COVID-19. Clones were read by immunoSEQ multiplex PCR, and TCRdb kept only the in-frame ones, dropping some. The profile covers about 140,000 clones, with 60% to 80% appearing a single time and approximately 9.9% taken by the ten largest. The V end was cut by 5 bases, the J end by 3 bases, with 8 bases between. CDR3 length: 13 amino acids. Germline lookup yields CDR1 SNHLY and CDR2 FYNNEI. The clonotype comes from a man aged 60 to 69 who had recovered from COVID-19. This sequence joins TRBV2 and TRBJ1-5; D is possibly TRBD1 (6 bases). The specimen sequenced was peripheral blood. Here the CDR3 reads CASSSGDNQPQHF. CDR3 DNA sequence: TGTGCCAGCAGTTCAGGGGACAATCAGCCCCAGCATTTT.